The clone carrying this T cell receptor (beta chain) was seen more than once but under ten times. The antigen is undetermined. The PCR was carried out with 60 Vbeta primers and 13 Jbeta primers. Repertoires were generated with immunoSEQ multiplex PCR, while TCRdb's copy carries only in-frame clones and drops some. The sample lists 100,000 or so clones; around 85% were seen once. The data were obtained in a study of cytomegalovirus exposure and HLA in healthy donors. General study points: There were over 150 TCR beta chains listed as cytomegalovirus-associated. A few chains tied to CMV proved CMV antigen-specific in vitro.

The germline V gene encodes CDR1 MNHNY and CDR2 SVGAGI (reference sequence). The CDR3 extends over 13 amino acids. J gave up 6 bases and V 2 bases, and 3 bases lay outside the gene matches. The rearrangement uses TRBV6-6 and TRBJ1-2, with 7 bases matching TRBD1. The source material was PBMCs. This clonotype was sampled from a man younger than 40 in good health and CMV-seronegative. This chain's CDR3 is CASSYIGGDGYTF. The CDR3 DNA is TGTGCCAGCAGTTACATAGGGGGCGATGGCTACACCTTC.